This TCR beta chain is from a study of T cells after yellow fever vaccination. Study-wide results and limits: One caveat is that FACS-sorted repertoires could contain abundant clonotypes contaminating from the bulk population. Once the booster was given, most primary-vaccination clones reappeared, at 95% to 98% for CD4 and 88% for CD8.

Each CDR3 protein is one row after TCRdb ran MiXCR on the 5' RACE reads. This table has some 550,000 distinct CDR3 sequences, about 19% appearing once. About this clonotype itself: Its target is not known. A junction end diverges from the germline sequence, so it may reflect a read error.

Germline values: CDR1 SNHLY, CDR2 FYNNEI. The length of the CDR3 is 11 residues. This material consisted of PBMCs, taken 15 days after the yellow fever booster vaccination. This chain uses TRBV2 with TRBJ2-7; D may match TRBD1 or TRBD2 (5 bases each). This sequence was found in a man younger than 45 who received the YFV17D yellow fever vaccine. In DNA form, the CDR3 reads TGTGCCAGCAGATGGGGGTACGAGCTGTACTTC. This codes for CASRWGYELYF. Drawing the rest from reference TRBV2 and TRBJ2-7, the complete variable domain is EPEVTQTPSHQVTQMGQEVILRCVPISNHLYFYWYRQILGQKVEFLVSFYNNEISEKSEIFDDQFSVERPDGSNFTLKIRSTKLEDSAMYFCASRWGYELYFGPGTRLTVT.